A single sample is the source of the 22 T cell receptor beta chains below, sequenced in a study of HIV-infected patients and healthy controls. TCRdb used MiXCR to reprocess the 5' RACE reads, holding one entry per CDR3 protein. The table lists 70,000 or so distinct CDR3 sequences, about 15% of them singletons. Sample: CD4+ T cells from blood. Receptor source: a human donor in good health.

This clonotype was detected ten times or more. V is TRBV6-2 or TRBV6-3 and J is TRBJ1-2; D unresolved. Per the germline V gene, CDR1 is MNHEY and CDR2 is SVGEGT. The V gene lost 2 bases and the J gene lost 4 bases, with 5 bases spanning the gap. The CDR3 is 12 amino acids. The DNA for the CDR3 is TGTGCCAGCAGTTACGGACCCTATGGCTACACCTTC. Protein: CASSYGPYGYTF.

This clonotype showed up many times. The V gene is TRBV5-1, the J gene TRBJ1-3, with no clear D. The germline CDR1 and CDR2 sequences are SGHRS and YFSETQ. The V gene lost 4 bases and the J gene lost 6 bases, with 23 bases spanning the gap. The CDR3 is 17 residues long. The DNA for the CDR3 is TGCGCCAGCAGCCCGGTGGTTTACGGGTCTGAGCCAAACACCATATATTTT. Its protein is CASSPVVYGSEPNTIYF. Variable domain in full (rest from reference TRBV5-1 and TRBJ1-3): KAGVTQTPRYLIKTRGQQVTLSCSPISGHRSVSWYQQTPGQGLQFLFEYFSETQRNKGNFPGRFSGRQFSNSRSEMNVSTLELGDSALYLCASSPVVYGSEPNTIYFGEGSWLTVV.

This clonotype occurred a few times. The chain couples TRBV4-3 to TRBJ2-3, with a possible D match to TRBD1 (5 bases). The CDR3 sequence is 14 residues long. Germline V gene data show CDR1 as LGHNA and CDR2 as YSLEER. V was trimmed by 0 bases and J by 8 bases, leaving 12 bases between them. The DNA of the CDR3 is TGCGCCAGCAGCCAAGAATCAGGGTTTGGTACGCAGTATTTT. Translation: CASSQESGFGTQYF.

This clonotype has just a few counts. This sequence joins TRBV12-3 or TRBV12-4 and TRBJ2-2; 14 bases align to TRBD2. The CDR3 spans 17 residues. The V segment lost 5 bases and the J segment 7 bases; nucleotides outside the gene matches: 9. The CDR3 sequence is CASSPLGLAGEVGELFF. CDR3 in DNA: TGTGCCAGCAGTCCCTTGGGACTAGCGGGAGAGGTCGGGGAGCTGTTTTTT.

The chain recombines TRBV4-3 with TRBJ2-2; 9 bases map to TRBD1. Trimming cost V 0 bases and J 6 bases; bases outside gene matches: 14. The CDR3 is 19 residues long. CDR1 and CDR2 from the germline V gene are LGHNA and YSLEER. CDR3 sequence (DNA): TGCGCCAGCAGCCAAGAAAGAGGCGTGGGACAGGGCATGCCCGGGGAGCTGTTTTTT. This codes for CASSQERGVGQGMPGELFF.

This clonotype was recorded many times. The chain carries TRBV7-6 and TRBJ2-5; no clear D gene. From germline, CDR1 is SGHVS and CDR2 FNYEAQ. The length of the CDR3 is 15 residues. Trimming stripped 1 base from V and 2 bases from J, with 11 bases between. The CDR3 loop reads CASSLGSYRQETQYF. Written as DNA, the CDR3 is TGTGCCAGCAGCTTAGGTTCGTACAGACAAGAGACCCAGTACTTC.

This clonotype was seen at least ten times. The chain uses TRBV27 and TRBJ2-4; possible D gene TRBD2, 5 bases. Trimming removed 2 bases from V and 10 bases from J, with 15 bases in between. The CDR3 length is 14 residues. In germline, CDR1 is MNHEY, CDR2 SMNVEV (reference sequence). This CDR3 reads CASSLSSLRGIQYF. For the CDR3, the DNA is TGTGCCAGCAGTTTAAGCTCCCTACGGGGTATTCAGTACTTC.

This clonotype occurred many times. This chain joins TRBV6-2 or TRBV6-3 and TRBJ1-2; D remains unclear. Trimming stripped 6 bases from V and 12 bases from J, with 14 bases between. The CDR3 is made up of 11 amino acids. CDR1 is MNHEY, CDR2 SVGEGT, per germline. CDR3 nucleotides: TGTGCCAGCAGCCACTTGGAATCCCACACCTTC. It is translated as CASSHLESHTF.

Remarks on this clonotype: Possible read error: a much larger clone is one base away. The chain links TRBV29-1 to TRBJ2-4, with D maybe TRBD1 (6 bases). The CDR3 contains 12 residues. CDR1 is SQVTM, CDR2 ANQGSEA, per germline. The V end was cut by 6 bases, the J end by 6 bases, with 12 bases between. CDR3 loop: CSVLDSLNIQYF. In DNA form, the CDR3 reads TGCAGCGTGCTGGACAGCCTAAACATTCAGTACTTC.

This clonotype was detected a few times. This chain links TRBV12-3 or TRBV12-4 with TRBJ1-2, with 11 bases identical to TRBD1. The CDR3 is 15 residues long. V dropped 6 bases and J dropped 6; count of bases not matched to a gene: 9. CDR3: CASSPGQGARDGYTF. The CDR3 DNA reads TGTGCCAGCAGCCCAGGACAGGGGGCAAGAGATGGCTACACCTTC.

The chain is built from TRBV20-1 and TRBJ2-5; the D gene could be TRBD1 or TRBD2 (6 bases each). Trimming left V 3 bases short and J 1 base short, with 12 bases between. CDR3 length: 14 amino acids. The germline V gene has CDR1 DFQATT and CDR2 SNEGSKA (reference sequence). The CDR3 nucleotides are TGCAGTGCTAGCCGGGGGCTACTCCAAGAGACCCAGTACTTC. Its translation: CSASRGLLQETQYF.

This CDR3 is CASSSSGTDKNSPLHF. CDR3 DNA sequence: TGTGCCAGCAGTTCTTCCGGGACGGATAAAAATTCACCCCTCCACTTT. The V call is TRBV7-2, the J call TRBJ1-6; possible D gene TRBD1, 5 bases. Germline V CDR1 and CDR2: SGHTA, FQGNSA. V was trimmed by 6 bases and J by 7 bases, leaving 19 bases between them. This CDR3 comprises 16 residues.

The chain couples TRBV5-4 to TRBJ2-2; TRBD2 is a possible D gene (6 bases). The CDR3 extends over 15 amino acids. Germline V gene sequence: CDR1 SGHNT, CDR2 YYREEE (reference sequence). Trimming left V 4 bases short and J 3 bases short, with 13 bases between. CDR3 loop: CASSDGSLHTGELFF. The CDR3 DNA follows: TGTGCCAGCAGCGACGGGAGTCTTCACACCGGGGAGCTGTTTTTT.

In DNA, the CDR3 is TGTGCCAGCAGTTTTGGTTATCAAGAGACCCAGTACTTC. This translates into CASSFGYQETQYF. The chain combines TRBV27 with TRBJ2-5; D uncertain. Trimming shortened V by 3 bases and J by 2 bases, and 7 bases separated the two germline ends. The germline gives CDR1 MNHEY, CDR2 SMNVEV (reference sequence). CDR3 length equals 13 residues.

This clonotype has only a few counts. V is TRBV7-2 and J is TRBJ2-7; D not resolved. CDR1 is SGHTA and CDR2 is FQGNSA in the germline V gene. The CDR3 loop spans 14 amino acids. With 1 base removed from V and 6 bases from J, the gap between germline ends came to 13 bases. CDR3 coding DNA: TGTGCCAGCAGCTTAGGTACCTCCGGAGCCGAGCAGTACTTC. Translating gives CASSLGTSGAEQYF.

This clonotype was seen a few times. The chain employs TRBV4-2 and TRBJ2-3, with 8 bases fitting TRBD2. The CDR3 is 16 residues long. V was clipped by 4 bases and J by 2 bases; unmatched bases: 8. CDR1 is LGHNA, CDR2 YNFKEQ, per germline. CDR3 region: CASSLWAGGNTDTQYF. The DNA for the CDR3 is TGTGCCAGCAGCCTATGGGCGGGAGGAAACACAGATACGCAGTATTTT.

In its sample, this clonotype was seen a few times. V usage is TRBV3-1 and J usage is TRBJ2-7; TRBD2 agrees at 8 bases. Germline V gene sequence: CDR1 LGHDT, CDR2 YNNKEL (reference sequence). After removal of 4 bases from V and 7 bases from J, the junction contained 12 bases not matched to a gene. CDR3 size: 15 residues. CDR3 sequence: CASSPLGTRSTEQYF. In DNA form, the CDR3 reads TGTGCCAGCAGCCCGCTCGGGACTAGATCCACGGAGCAGTACTTC.

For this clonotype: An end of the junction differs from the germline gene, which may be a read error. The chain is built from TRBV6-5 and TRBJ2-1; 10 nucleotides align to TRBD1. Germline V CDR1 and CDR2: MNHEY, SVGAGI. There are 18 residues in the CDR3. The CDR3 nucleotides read TGTGCCAGGAGTTACGGGACAGGGGTCAAAAGCTCCTACAATGAGCAGTTCTTC. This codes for CARSYGTGVKSSYNEQFF.

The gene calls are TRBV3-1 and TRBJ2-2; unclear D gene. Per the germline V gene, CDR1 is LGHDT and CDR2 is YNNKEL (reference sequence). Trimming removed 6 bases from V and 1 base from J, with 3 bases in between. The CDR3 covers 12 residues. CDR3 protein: CASSRNTGELFF. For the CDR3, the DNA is TGTGCCAGCAGTCGGAACACCGGGGAGCTGTTTTTT.

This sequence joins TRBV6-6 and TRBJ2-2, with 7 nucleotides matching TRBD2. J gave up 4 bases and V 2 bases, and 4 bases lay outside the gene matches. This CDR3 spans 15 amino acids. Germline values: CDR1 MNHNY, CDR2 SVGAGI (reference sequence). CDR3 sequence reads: CASSYGRAGTGELFF. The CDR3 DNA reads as TGTGCCAGCAGTTACGGGAGGGCGGGCACCGGGGAGCTGTTTTTT.

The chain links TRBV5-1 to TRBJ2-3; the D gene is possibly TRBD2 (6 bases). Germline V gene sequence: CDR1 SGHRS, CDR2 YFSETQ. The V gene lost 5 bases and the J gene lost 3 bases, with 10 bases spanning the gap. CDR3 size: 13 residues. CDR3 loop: CASRRSGTDTQYF. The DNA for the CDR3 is TGCGCCAGCAGAAGGAGCGGGACAGATACGCAGTATTTT.

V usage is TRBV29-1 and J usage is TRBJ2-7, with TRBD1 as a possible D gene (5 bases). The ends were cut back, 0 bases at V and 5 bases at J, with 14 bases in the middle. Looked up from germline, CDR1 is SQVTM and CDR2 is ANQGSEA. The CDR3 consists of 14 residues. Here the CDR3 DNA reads TGCAGCGTTGAAGAAGGGTCGGGCAGGGACGAGCAGTACTTC. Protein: CSVEEGSGRDEQYF.